This section outlines one TCR beta chain sequence together with its context. The data were taken from a study of blood T cell repertoires in COVID-19. Method: immunoSEQ multiplex PCR; TCRdb's copy keeps in-frame clones and lacks some. This sample has roughly 270,000 clones; approximately 85% occur once, and the top ten carry about 5.1%. This sequence originates from a man in his forties or fifties with active or convalescent COVID-19. Material for sequencing was peripheral blood.

The CDR3 coding sequence is TGTGCCAGCAGTCCCCCCCACTCCTACGAGCAGTACTTC. It codes for CASSPPHSYEQYF. This chain joins TRBV27 and TRBJ2-7, with D unclear. CDR3 length: 13 amino acids. V lost 5 bases and J lost 0, with 8 bases in between. Germline V gives CDR1 MNHEY, CDR2 SMNVEV (reference sequence).